A single T cell receptor (beta chain) is shown here with its context. Its target is not known. These data are taken from a study of post-analysis software for immune sequencing data. Study-wide points: Controls significantly exceeded multiple sclerosis patients in normalized Chao1 diversity. Roughly five TRBV segments were significantly more frequent in patients than in controls. TRBV5-6, TRBV5-1 and TRBV20-1 were among these segments. Samples prepared in the same batch strongly co-clustered by F measure.

Germline loops: CDR1 DFQATT, CDR2 SNEGSKA (reference sequence). V lost 4 bases and J lost 3; bases outside the gene matches: 4. The CDR3 totals 13 residues. Included in the TCR beta cDNA libraries were unique molecular identifiers. About 540,000 cDNA molecules were obtained from around 0.96 to 9.9 million T cells. TCRdb re-derived calls from the PCR reads in MiXCR, one entry per CDR3 protein. In the table there are about 540,000 distinct CDR3 sequences, roughly 34% of which are singletons. Sequencing was done on a sample of blood. V and J are TRBV20-1 and TRBJ1-2; TRBD1 matches 8 bases. The source is a girl aged 2-17 years with multiple sclerosis. Here the CDR3 reads CSAKRTGHYGYTF. The CDR3, as DNA: TGCAGTGCTAAGAGGACAGGGCACTATGGCTACACCTTC.